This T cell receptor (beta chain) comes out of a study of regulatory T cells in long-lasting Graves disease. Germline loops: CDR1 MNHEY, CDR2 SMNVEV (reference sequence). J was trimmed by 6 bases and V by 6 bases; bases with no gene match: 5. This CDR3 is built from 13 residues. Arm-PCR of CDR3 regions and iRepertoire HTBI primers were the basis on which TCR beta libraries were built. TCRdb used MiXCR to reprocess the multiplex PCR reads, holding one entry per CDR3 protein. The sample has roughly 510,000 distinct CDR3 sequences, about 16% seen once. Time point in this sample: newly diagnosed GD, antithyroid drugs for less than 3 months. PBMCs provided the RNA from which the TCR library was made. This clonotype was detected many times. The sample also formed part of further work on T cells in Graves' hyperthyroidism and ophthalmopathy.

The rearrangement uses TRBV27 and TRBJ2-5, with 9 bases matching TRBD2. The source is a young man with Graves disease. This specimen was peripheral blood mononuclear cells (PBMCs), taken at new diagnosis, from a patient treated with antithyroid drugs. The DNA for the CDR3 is TGTGCCAGCAGCCTCGGGACTAGCCAGACCCAGTACTTC. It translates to CASSLGTSQTQYF.